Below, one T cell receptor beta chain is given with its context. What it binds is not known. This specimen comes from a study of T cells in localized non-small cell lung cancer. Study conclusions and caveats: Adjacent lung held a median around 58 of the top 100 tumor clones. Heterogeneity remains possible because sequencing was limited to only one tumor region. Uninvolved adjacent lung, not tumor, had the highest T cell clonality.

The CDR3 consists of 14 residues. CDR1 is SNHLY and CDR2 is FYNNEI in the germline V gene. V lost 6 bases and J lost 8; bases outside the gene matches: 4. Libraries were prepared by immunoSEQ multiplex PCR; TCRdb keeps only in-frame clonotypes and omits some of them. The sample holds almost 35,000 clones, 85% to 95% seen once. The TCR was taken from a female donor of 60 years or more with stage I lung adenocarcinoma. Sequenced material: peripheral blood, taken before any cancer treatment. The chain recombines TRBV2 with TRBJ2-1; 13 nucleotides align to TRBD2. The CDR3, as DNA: TGTGCCAGCAGGGGACTAGCGGGATGGGATGAGCAGTTCTTC. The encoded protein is CASRGLAGWDEQFF.